The entry below describes one TCR beta chain. Its antigen is currently unknown. This sequence may be a read error, since a much larger clone differs from it by one base. These data originate in a study of blood T cells in healthy people across ages. Study-level findings and limits: Older age coincided with a roughly linear decline in TCR beta diversity per million T cells. The study found more naive CD4+ cells and higher diversity in long-lived than aged donors.

The authors ran a second PCR of roughly 7 to 11 cycles using a sample-barcoded 5' primer and a J-beta primer mix. TCRdb recomputed calls from the 5' RACE reads with MiXCR, one row per CDR3 protein. The sample lists approximately 2,000,000 distinct CDR3 sequences, roughly two fifths occurring once. The sample was blood. This TCR derives from a human donor in good health.

The CDR3 spells CASSLVGGSSYDEQFF. As DNA, the CDR3 is TGTGCCAGCAGCTTAGTGGGGGGGAGCTCCTACGATGAGCAGTTCTTC. J is TRBJ2-1 and V is TRBV7-2; TRBD2 aligns across 7 bases. This CDR3 comprises 16 residues. Germline V lookup: CDR1 SGHTA, CDR2 FQGNSA. Together with reference TRBV7-2 and TRBJ2-1, the CDR3 gives the full variable domain: GAGVSQSPSNKVTEKGKDVELRCDPISGHTALYWYRQSLGQGLEFLIYFQGNSAPDKSGLPSDRFSAERTGGSVSTLTIQRTQQEDSAVYLCASSLVGGSSYDEQFFGPGTRLTVL.